One and the same sample provided the 32 T cell receptor beta chains below, sequenced in a study of blood T cell repertoires in COVID-19. TCRdb keeps only in-frame clones here, not all; method: immunoSEQ multiplex PCR. This table has around 200,000 clones, approximately 90% appearing once. Source material: peripheral blood. The receptors were sampled from an elderly man with acute or convalescent COVID-19.

The rearrangement joins TRBV3-1 (or the pseudogene TRBV3-2) to TRBJ2-3; D perhaps matches TRBD2 (6 bases). Per germline, CDR1 LGHDT and CDR2 YNNKEL (reference sequence). This CDR3 region has 16 residues. V shed 3 bases and J shed 5 bases, with 18 bases lying between them. CDR3 nucleotides: TGTGCCAGCAGCCACAAGGCGGGGAACATCGGAGATACGCAGTATTTT. This encodes CASSHKAGNIGDTQYF.

V and J are TRBV28 and TRBJ2-7; D is ambiguous. The CDR3 has 14 amino acids. Germline V CDR1 and CDR2: MDHEN, SYDVKM. V was clipped by 3 bases and J by 2 bases, with 11 bases between them. The chain's CDR3 is CASSFPATPYEQYF. For the CDR3, the DNA is TGTGCCAGCAGTTTCCCAGCGACCCCCTACGAGCAGTACTTC.

V usage is TRBV28 and J usage is TRBJ1-4; 9 bases align to TRBD1. V lost 6 bases to trimming and J lost 5 bases; unmatched junction nucleotides: 4. The CDR3 runs to 14 residues. Germline V gene data show CDR1 as MDHEN and CDR2 as SYDVKM. Here the CDR3 DNA reads TGTGCCAGCAGCGGGACAGGGCGAAATGAAAAACTGTTTTTT. As protein: CASSGTGRNEKLFF.

The CDR3: CASSPHISPSGYTF. The CDR3 DNA sequence: TGTGCCAGCAGCCCCCACATCTCCCCTAGCGGCTACACCTTC. The chain is built from TRBV27 and TRBJ1-2; D uncertain. Germline values: CDR1 MNHEY, CDR2 SMNVEV (reference sequence). The CDR3 length is 14 residues. V lost 6 bases to trimming and J lost 8 bases, with 19 bases between them.

The chain couples TRBV10-1 to TRBJ2-5, with 7 bases fitting TRBD2. Germline assignment: CDR1 WNHNN and CDR2 SYGVQD (reference sequence). The CDR3 is 19 residues long. The V and J ends lost 1 base and 2 bases, in that order; junction bases with no gene match: 16. CDR3 DNA sequence: TGCGCCAGCAGTGAGTTGGACACTGGAAGCGGGGTGAAACAAGAGACCCAGTACTTC. Amino acid sequence: CASSELDTGSGVKQETQYF.

J is TRBJ1-1 and V is TRBV12-3 or TRBV12-4, with D tentatively TRBD1 (6 bases). Trimming removed 6 bases from V and 3 bases from J, with 11 bases in between. CDR3 length: 13 amino acids. The CDR3 DNA reads TGTGCCAGCAGAGCCACAGGGTACACTGAAGCTTTCTTT. Translating gives CASRATGYTEAFF.

J is TRBJ2-1 and V is TRBV7-2; 8 bases fit TRBD1. Germline values: CDR1 SGHTA, CDR2 FQGNSA. The CDR3 has 15 residues. V lost 5 bases, J lost 7 bases, and 10 bases stayed unmatched. The CDR3 reads CASSQSRTGMNEQFF. The DNA for the CDR3 is TGTGCCAGCAGCCAATCTCGGACAGGGATGAATGAGCAGTTCTTC.

The chain is built from TRBV2 and TRBJ1-2; D remains unclear. Per the germline V gene, CDR1 is SNHLY and CDR2 is FYNNEI. Trimming pared 9 bases from V and 4 bases from J, leaving 12 bases between. The CDR3 is 12 amino acids. CDR3 loop: CARQSLGYGYTF. The CDR3 DNA is TGTGCCAGACAGAGCTTGGGCTATGGCTACACCTTC. The variable domain in full, with the rest retrieved from reference TRBV2 and TRBJ1-2, is EPEVTQTPSHQVTQMGQEVILRCVPISNHLYFYWYRQILGQKVEFLVSFYNNEISEKSEIFDDQFSVERPDGSNFTLKIRSTKLEDSAMYFCARQSLGYGYTFGSGTRLTVV.

J is TRBJ2-1 and V is TRBV5-5; TRBD2 is a possible D gene (5 bases). With 0 bases removed from V and 8 bases from J, the gap between germline ends came to 15 bases. CDR3 length equals 15 residues. Germline V gene data show CDR1 as SGHKS and CDR2 as YYEKEE (reference sequence). CDR3 sequence: CASSLDTTRQYEQFF. The CDR3 nucleotides read TGTGCCAGCAGCTTGGATACTACTAGACAATATGAGCAGTTCTTC.

The chain uses TRBV7-2 and TRBJ2-5; 9 positions match TRBD1. The CDR3 runs to 18 residues. The germline CDR1 and CDR2 sequences are SGHTA and FQGNSA. V lost 5 bases and J lost 3; bases outside the gene matches: 16. The CDR3 bases are TGTGCCAGCAGCAGAGAGCCCGGGACAGGGCGGTTGAAAGAGACCCAGTACTTC. Its protein is CASSREPGTGRLKETQYF.

The CDR3 bases are TGTGCCAGCAGTGATTCGTCCCGGTCTGGAAACACCATATATTTT. Amino acid sequence: CASSDSSRSGNTIYF. The V and J genes are TRBV6-1 and TRBJ1-3; no clear D gene. Trimming stripped 3 bases from V and 1 base from J, with 10 bases between. The germline V gene has CDR1 MNHNS and CDR2 SASEGT. The CDR3 totals 15 residues.

This chain links TRBV6-2 or TRBV6-3 with TRBJ1-2; possibly TRBD1 for D (5 bases). Trimming shortened V by 5 bases and J by 5 bases, and 18 bases separated the two germline ends. Looked up from germline, CDR1 is MNHEY and CDR2 is SVGEGT. This CDR3 comprises 15 residues. In nucleotides, the CDR3 is TGTGCCAGCAGTCCCCGGGGGTCCTTAAGATATGGCTACACCTTC. Amino acid sequence: CASSPRGSLRYGYTF.

V gene TRBV9 combines with J gene TRBJ2-2, with TRBD2 identical over 10 bases. Trimming at V came to 2 bases and at J to 1 base, leaving 2 bases not matched to a gene. CDR1 SGDLS and CDR2 YYNGEE come from the germline V gene. This CDR3 region has 16 residues. CDR3 nucleotide sequence: TGTGCCAGCAGCGTCACTAGCGGGATGAACACCGGGGAGCTGTTTTTT. It specifies CASSVTSGMNTGELFF.

This clone was seen only once. The chain links TRBV27 to TRBJ2-3, with 9 bases matching TRBD2. V lost 4 bases to trimming and J lost 1 base; unmatched junction nucleotides: 3. The CDR3 length is 15 residues. Germline V gene data show CDR1 as MNHEY and CDR2 as SMNVEV (reference sequence). The CDR3 nucleotides read TGTGCCAGCAGTTCTAGGACTAGCGGCACAGATACGCAGTATTTT. Protein product: CASSSRTSGTDTQYF.

The DNA of the CDR3 is TGTGCCAGCAGTCACGGAGCGACAGGGACAGGCTACACCTTC. Protein: CASSHGATGTGYTF. The chain employs TRBV7-9 and TRBJ1-2; 7 bases are shared with TRBD1. Germline V CDR1 and CDR2: SEHNR, FQNEAQ (reference sequence). CDR3 length: 14 residues. Trimming removed 6 bases from V and 8 bases from J; junction bases left unmatched: 12.

This chain uses TRBV6-6 with TRBJ2-2; D not resolved. The CDR3 sequence is 12 residues long. Germline V gene sequence: CDR1 MNHNY, CDR2 SVGAGI (reference sequence). The ends were cut back, 5 bases at V and 5 bases at J, with 6 bases in the middle. CDR3 nucleotides: TGTGCCAGCAGTCGTACTACCGGGGAGCTGTTTTTT. Translating it yields CASSRTTGELFF.

This chain uses TRBV30 with TRBJ2-2, with D perhaps TRBD1 (6 bases). The germline CDR1 and CDR2 sequences are GTSNPN and SVGIG (reference sequence). The CDR3 runs to 13 residues. V was clipped by 2 bases and J by 6 bases, with 10 bases between them. This CDR3 reads CAWSRTEPGELFF. CDR3 DNA: TGTGCCTGGAGTCGGACAGAGCCCGGGGAGCTGTTTTTT. Variable domain in full (rest from reference TRBV30 and TRBJ2-2): SQTIHQWPATLVQPVGSPLSLECTVEGTSNPNLYWYRQAAGRGLQLLFYSVGIGQISSEVPQNLSASRPQDRQFILSSKKLLLSDSGFYLCAWSRTEPGELFFGEGSRLTVL.

This clone was found once. This chain joins TRBV6-4 and TRBJ2-6; 9 bases line up with TRBD1. CDR1 and CDR2 from the germline V gene are MRHNA and SNTAGT. The CDR3 runs 23 residues. V lost 2 bases, J lost 3 bases, and 23 bases stayed unmatched. In DNA, the CDR3 is TGTGCCAGCAGTGACCGGTTCCTTTGGACAGGGGTGCGTCACTCTGGTGGGGCCAACGTCCTGACTTTC. Amino acids: CASSDRFLWTGVRHSGGANVLTF.

The genes are TRBV3-1 (or the pseudogene TRBV3-2) and TRBJ1-4, with a tentative D call TRBD1 (5 bases). Trimming cost V 8 bases and J 4 bases, with 14 bases left between them. Germline V CDR1 and CDR2: LGHDT, YNNKEL (reference sequence). This CDR3 spans 14 amino acids. The CDR3 loop is CASGNRLGNEKLFF. The CDR3, as DNA: TGTGCCAGCGGCAACAGGCTGGGTAATGAAAAACTGTTTTTT.

V is TRBV3-1 (or the pseudogene TRBV3-2) and J is TRBJ2-3, with 7 nucleotides matching TRBD1. Germline V gives CDR1 LGHDT, CDR2 YNNKEL (reference sequence). This CDR3 has 13 amino acids. Trimming took 6 bases from V and 2 from J; bases not matched to a gene: 2. CDR3 protein: CASRGTVTDTQYF. The CDR3 DNA sequence: TGTGCCAGCAGGGGGACAGTCACAGATACGCAGTATTTT.

This clone was observed once. This chain links TRBV11-2 with TRBJ2-3; the D is unclear. The V gene's germline CDR1 is SGHAT and CDR2 FQNNGV. The CDR3 is 11 amino acids. Trimming removed 10 bases at V and 7 bases at J, with 12 bases between. CDR3 sequence (DNA): TGTGCCACCATTCTCGGGTATACGCAGTATTTT. Encoded protein: CATILGYTQYF.

In DNA, the CDR3 is TGTGCCAGCAGCCACCGACTTAATTCACCCCTCCACTTT. It specifies CASSHRLNSPLHF. This sequence joins TRBV14 and TRBJ1-6; D is uncertain. The CDR3 has 13 residues. Trimming took off 3 bases at V and 6 bases at J, with 6 bases between the two ends. CDR1 and CDR2 from the germline V gene are SGHDN and FVKESK.

The J gene is TRBJ2-3, the V gene TRBV2, with TRBD1 matching 8 bases. V lost 6 bases and J lost 1; bases outside the gene matches: 3. Germline V gene lookup returns CDR1 SNHLY and CDR2 FYNNEI. The CDR3 consists of 14 residues. The CDR3 region is CASSEQGGTDTQYF. The DNA for the CDR3 is TGTGCCAGCAGCGAACAGGGGGGCACAGATACGCAGTATTTT.

The chain carries TRBV3-1 (or the pseudogene TRBV3-2) and TRBJ1-1; D unclear. V was cut by 4 bases and J by 5 bases, with 11 bases left in between. The CDR3 loop spans 13 amino acids. Germline CDR1 is LGHDT and CDR2 is YNNKEL (reference sequence). CDR3 protein: CASSPSSETEAFF. CDR3 in DNA: TGTGCCAGCAGCCCCTCCTCAGAAACTGAAGCTTTCTTT.

The chain is built from TRBV3-1 (or the pseudogene TRBV3-2) and TRBJ2-3; D unclear. Looked up from germline, CDR1 is LGHDT and CDR2 is YNNKEL (reference sequence). Deletions cut 3 bases from V and 6 bases from J, with 4 bases between. The CDR3 is made up of 11 amino acids. CDR3 nucleotide sequence: TGTGCCAGCAGCCATATCGATACGCAGTATTTT. Translated, it gives CASSHIDTQYF.

The genes are TRBV24-1 and TRBJ1-1; D possibly corresponds to TRBD1 (5 bases). Trimming took 3 bases from V and 11 from J, leaving 18 bases between them. This CDR3 is built from 14 residues. Germline CDR1 is KGHDR and CDR2 is SFDVKD. Written as DNA, the CDR3 is TGTGCCACCAGTGATGCGGGACGGTCGATTGGGGCTTTCTTT. It codes for CATSDAGRSIGAFF.

The CDR3 DNA follows: TGTGCCAGCAGTTACAGTTCCGCAGGTCTGTCTGAAGCTTTCTTT. Translated, it gives CASSYSSAGLSEAFF. V is TRBV6-6 and J is TRBJ1-1; D ambiguous. Trimming took off 2 bases at V and 6 bases at J, with 16 bases between the two ends. Germline CDR1 is MNHNY and CDR2 is SVGAGI (reference sequence). The CDR3 spans 15 residues.

CDR3 loop: CASSAPGQETQYF. The CDR3 region has the DNA TGTGCCAGCAGCGCTCCCGGCCAAGAGACCCAGTACTTC. The chain has TRBV7-9 and TRBJ2-5; no firm D call. V lost 5 bases to trimming and J lost 1 base, with 8 bases between them. Germline assignment: CDR1 SEHNR and CDR2 FQNEAQ (reference sequence). The CDR3 runs to 13 residues. The full variable domain, rest sourced from reference TRBV7-9 and TRBJ2-5, is DTGVSQNPRHKITKRGQNVTFRCDPISEHNRLYWYRQTLGQGPEFLTYFQNEAQLEKSRLLSDRFSAERPKGSFSTLEIQRTEQGDSAMYLCASSAPGQETQYFGPGTRLLVL.

The chain is built from TRBV19 and TRBJ2-5; D not resolved. This CDR3 region has 13 residues. Deletions cut 5 bases from V and 2 bases from J, with 9 bases between. CDR1 is LNHDA, CDR2 SQIVND, per germline (reference sequence). Here the CDR3 DNA reads TGTGCCAGTAGTGGGCAGCATCAAGAGACCCAGTACTTC. Translated: CASSGQHQETQYF. The whole variable domain, remainder taken from reference TRBV19 and TRBJ2-5, is DGGITQSPKYLFRKEGQNVTLSCEQNLNHDAMYWYRQDPGQGLRLIYYSQIVNDFQKGDIAEGYSVSREKKESFPLTVTSAQKNPTAFYLCASSGQHQETQYFGPGTRLLVL.

The chain combines TRBV6-6 with TRBJ1-6, with D perhaps TRBD1 (6 bases). The CDR3 is 15 amino acids. V lost 6 bases to trimming and J lost 0 bases, with 9 bases between them. Per germline, CDR1 MNHNY and CDR2 SVGAGI (reference sequence). The CDR3 coding sequence is TGTGCCAGCAGCGACAGGAGCTCCTATAATTCACCCCTCCACTTT. Translating gives CASSDRSSYNSPLHF.

The V call is TRBV19, the J call TRBJ2-5; 9 bases agree with TRBD2. CDR3 length: 15 amino acids. J was trimmed by 2 bases and V by 3 bases; bases with no gene match: 4. Looked up from germline, CDR1 is LNHDA and CDR2 is SQIVND (reference sequence). The CDR3 spells CASSMGLAGQETQYF. The CDR3 nucleotides read TGTGCCAGTAGTATGGGCCTAGCGGGACAAGAGACCCAGTACTTC. The entire variable domain, with the rest obtained from reference TRBV19 and TRBJ2-5, is as follows: DGGITQSPKYLFRKEGQNVTLSCEQNLNHDAMYWYRQDPGQGLRLIYYSQIVNDFQKGDIAEGYSVSREKKESFPLTVTSAQKNPTAFYLCASSMGLAGQETQYFGPGTRLLVL.

CDR3 in DNA: TGTGCCAGCAGGCCTACTTGGGATACGCAGTATTTT. It yields the protein CASRPTWDTQYF. V and J are TRBV6-2 or TRBV6-3 and TRBJ2-3; D unresolved. There are 12 residues in the CDR3. The germline V gene encodes CDR1 MNHEY and CDR2 SVGEGT. Trimming left V 6 bases short and J 6 bases short, with 10 bases between.